This T cell receptor (beta chain) was captured by sequencing in a study of CD8 T cells in ankylosing spondylitis. On this clonotype itself: Its specificity is not known.

Making the TCR beta libraries involved quantitative 5'-RACE with molecular barcodes. TCRdb ran MiXCR on the 5' RACE reads and lists one entry per CDR3 protein. The sample has fewer than 400,000 distinct CDR3 sequences, roughly 8% seen once. CDR3 size: 13 residues. Trimming shortened V by 6 bases and J by 0 bases, and 9 bases separated the two germline ends. The germline V gene encodes CDR1 MNHEY and CDR2 SMNVEV (reference sequence). Points from the study as a whole: Made up of about eight highly homologous variants, a TCR beta motif appeared characteristic of ankylosing spondylitis blood. Clones that were linked to disease were CD8+ and were relatively rare in peripheral blood.

The receptor's source is a male donor with ankylosing spondylitis. V usage is TRBV27 and J usage is TRBJ2-7; no reliable D call. The sample comprised blood, either unsorted or a sorted T cell fraction (not recorded which). CDR3 in amino acids: CASRWASSYEQYF. The DNA of the CDR3 is TGTGCCAGCAGGTGGGCTAGCTCCTACGAGCAGTACTTC.